This T cell receptor beta chain was sequenced in a study of shared clonotypes between healthy human individuals. As for the study in general: Donors had three CD4 naive, three CD4 memory, two CD8 naive and one CD8 memory plate apiece.

Assay: immunoSEQ multiplex PCR; the TCRdb copy retains only in-frame clones and omits some. The sample holds about a million clones, 70% to 85% seen once. The CDR3 spans 15 residues. V lost 4 bases and J 5 bases, leaving 17 bases between the germline ends. Looked up from germline, CDR1 is MNHNS and CDR2 is SASEGT. The chain has TRBV6-1 and TRBJ2-5, with a possible D match to TRBD1 (5 bases). The specimen sequenced was memory CD4+ T cells from PBMCs. As to subset: CD45RA-negative fraction. This TCR derives from a man aged 18 to 29 in good health. Some clones in this sample may be carry-over from other donors' samples. The CDR3, as DNA: TGTGCCAGCAGTGCGGAGACAGCGACCTATGAGACCCAGTACTTC. This encodes CASSAETATYETQYF.